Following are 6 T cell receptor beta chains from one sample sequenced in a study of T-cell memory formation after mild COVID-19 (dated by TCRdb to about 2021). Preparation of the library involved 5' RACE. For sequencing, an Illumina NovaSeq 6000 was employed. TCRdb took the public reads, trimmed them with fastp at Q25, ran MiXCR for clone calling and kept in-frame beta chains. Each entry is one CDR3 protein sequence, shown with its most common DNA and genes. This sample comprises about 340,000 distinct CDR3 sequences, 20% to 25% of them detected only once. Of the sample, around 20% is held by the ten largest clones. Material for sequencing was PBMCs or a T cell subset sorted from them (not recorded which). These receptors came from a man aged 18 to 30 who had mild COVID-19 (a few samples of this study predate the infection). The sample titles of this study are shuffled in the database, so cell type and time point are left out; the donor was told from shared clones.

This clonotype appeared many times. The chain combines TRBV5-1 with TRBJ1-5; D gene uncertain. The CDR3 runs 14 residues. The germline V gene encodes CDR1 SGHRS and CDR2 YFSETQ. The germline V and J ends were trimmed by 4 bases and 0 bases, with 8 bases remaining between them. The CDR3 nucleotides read TGCGCCAGCAGCCCGGGTGATAGCAATCAGCCCCAGCATTTT. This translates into CASSPGDSNQPQHF.

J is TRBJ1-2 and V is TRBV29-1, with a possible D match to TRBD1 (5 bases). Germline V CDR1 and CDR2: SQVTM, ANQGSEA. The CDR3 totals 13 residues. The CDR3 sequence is CTIGTGGPYGYTF. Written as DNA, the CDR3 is TGCACCATTGGGACGGGCGGACCCTATGGCTACACCTTC.

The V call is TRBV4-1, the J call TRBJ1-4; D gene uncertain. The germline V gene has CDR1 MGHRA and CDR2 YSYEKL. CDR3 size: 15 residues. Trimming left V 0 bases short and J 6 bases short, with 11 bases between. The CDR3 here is CASSQDWERHEKLFF. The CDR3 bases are TGCGCCAGCAGCCAAGACTGGGAGAGGCATGAAAAACTGTTTTTT.

The CDR3 here is CATSEGGNYEQYF. For the CDR3, the DNA is TGTGCCACCAGTGAGGGGGGGAACTACGAGCAGTACTTC. V and J are TRBV15 and TRBJ2-7, with D tentatively TRBD2 (7 bases). CDR1 and CDR2 from the germline V gene are LNHNV and YYDKDF (reference sequence). CDR3 length equals 13 residues. Trimming cost V 6 bases and J 3 bases, with 12 bases left between them.

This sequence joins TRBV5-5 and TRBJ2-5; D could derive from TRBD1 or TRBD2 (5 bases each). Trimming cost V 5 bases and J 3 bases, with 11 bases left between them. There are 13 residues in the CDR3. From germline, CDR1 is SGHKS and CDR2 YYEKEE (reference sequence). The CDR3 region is CASRRDGKETQYF. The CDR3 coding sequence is TGTGCCAGCAGAAGGGACGGGAAAGAGACCCAGTACTTC.

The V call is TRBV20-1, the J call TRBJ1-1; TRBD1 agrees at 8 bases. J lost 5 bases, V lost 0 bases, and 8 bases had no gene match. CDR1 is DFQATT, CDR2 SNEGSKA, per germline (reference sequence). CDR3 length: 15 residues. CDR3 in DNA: TGCAGTGCTAGAGATCCTGGACAGGGTTATACTGAAGCTTTCTTT. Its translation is CSARDPGQGYTEAFF.